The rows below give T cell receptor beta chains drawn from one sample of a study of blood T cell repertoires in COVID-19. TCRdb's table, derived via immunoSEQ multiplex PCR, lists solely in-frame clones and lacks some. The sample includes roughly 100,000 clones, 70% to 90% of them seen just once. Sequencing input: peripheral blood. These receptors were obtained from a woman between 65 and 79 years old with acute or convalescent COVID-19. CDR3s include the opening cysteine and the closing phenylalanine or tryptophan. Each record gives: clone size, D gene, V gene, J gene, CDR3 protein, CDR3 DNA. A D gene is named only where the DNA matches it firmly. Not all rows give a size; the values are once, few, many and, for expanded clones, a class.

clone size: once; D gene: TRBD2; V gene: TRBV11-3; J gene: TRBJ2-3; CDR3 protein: CASSHGTSESVDTQYF; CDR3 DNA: TGTGCCAGCAGCCACGGGACTAGCGAGTCCGTGGATACGCAGTATTTT
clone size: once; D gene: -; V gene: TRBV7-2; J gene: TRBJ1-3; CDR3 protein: CASSLARRAHGNTIYF; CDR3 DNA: TGTGCCAGCAGCTTAGCGCGGCGGGCCCATGGAAACACCATATATTTT
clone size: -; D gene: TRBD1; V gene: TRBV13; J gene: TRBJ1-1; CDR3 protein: CASSYQSGTGSFGDTEAFF; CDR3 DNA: TGTGCCAGCAGCTATCAATCCGGGACAGGGAGTTTTGGGGACACTGAAGCTTTCTTT
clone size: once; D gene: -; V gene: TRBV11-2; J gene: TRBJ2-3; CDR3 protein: CASSSKRGHTDTQYF; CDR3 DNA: TGTGCCAGCAGCTCAAAGCGGGGACACACAGATACGCAGTATTTT
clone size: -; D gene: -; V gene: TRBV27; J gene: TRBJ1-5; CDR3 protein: CASSLGANSNQPQHF; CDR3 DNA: TGTGCCAGCAGTTTAGGGGCCAATAGCAATCAGCCCCAGCATTTT
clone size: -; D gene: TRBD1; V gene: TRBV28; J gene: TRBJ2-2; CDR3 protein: CASRHRGPGELFF; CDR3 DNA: TGTGCCAGCAGACACAGGGGTCCCGGGGAGCTGTTTTTT
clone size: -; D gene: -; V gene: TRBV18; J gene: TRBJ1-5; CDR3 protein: CASSGGLSNQPQHF; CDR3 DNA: TGTGCCAGCTCCGGGGGACTTAGCAATCAGCCCCAGCATTTT
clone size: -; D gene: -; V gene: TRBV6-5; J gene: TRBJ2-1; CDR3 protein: CASNVEQSIGNEQFF; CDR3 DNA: TGTGCCAGCAATGTTGAACAGTCGATTGGCAATGAGCAGTTCTTC
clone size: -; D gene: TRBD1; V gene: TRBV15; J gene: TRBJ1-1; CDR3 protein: CATSRGQHSNTEAFF; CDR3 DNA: TGTGCCACCAGCAGGGGACAGCACTCGAACACTGAAGCTTTCTTT
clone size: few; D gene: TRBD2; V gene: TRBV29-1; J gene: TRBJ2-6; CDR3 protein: CSVGGLAGISSGANVLTF; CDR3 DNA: TGCAGCGTCGGGGGACTAGCGGGTATTAGCTCTGGGGCCAACGTCCTGACTTTC
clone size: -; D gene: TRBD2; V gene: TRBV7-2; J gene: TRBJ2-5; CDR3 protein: CASSTRLAGGLQETQYF; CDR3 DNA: TGTGCCAGCAGCACCCGACTAGCGGGGGGTCTACAAGAGACCCAGTACTTC
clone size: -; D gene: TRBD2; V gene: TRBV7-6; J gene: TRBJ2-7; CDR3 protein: CASSPIAGGRGDEQYF; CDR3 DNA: TGTGCCAGCAGCCCGATAGCGGGAGGGAGAGGAGACGAGCAGTACTTC
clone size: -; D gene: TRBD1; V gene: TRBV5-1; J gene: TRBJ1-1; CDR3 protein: CASKGGGQGNTEAFF; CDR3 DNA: TGCGCCAGCAAAGGCGGGGGACAGGGGAACACTGAAGCTTTCTTT
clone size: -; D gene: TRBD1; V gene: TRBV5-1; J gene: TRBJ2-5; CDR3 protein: CASRPRGQGFETQYF; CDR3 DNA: TGCGCCAGCAGACCCCGGGGACAGGGGTTTGAGACCCAGTACTTC
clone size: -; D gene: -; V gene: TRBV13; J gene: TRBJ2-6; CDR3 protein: CASSARRTGANVLTF; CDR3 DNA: TGTGCCAGCAGCGCCCGGAGGACTGGGGCCAACGTCCTGACTTTC
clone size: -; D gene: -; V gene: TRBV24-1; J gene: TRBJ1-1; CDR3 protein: CATSDSSRVGTEAFF; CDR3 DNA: TGTGCCACCAGTGATTCGAGCAGGGTGGGCACTGAAGCTTTCTTT
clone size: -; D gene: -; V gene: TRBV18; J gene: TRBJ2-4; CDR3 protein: CASSPDLLAKNIQYF; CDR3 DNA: TGTGCCAGCTCACCGGACTTGCTAGCCAAAAACATTCAGTACTTC
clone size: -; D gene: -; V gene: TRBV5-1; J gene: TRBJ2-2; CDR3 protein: CASSFPSNTGELFF; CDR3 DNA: TGCGCCAGCAGCTTCCCTTCGAACACCGGGGAGCTGTTTTTT
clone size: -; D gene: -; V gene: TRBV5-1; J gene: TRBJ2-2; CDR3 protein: CASSLQGLGTGELFF; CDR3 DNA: TGCGCCAGCAGCTTGCAGGGGCTGGGCACCGGGGAGCTGTTTTTT
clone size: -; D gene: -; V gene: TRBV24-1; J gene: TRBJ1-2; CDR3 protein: CATSDYKMTANYGYTF; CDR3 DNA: TGTGCCACCAGTGATTATAAAATGACAGCTAACTATGGCTACACCTTC
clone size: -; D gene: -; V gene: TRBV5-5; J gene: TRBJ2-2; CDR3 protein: CASSETNANTGELFF; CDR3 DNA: TGTGCCAGCAGCGAGACTAATGCGAACACCGGGGAGCTGTTTTTT
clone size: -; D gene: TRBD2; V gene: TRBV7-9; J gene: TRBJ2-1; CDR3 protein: CASSPGISGRADNEQFF; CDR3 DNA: TGTGCCAGCAGCCCAGGGATAAGCGGGAGGGCCGACAATGAGCAGTTCTTC